The 3 T cell receptor beta chains presented below share a single source sample, sequenced in a study of cytomegalovirus exposure and HLA in healthy donors. Measured with immunoSEQ multiplex PCR; TCRdb has only the in-frame clones, and not every one. Of 95,000 to 150,000 clones in the sample, 80% to 90% were seen once. Sequenced: PBMCs. These receptors were taken from a woman aged 18-35 years in good health and CMV-seronegative.

V and J are TRBV2 and TRBJ2-7; possibly TRBD1 for D (5 bases). The CDR3 has 15 amino acids. Trimming took off 2 bases at V and 2 bases at J, with 13 bases between the two ends. Germline assignment: CDR1 SNHLY and CDR2 FYNNEI. CDR3 protein: CASSERQGFTYEQYV. The DNA of the CDR3 is TGTGCCAGCAGTGAAAGGCAGGGATTCACCTACGAGCAGTACGTC.

This clone was seen once. This sequence joins TRBV28 and TRBJ1-1; the D gene is possibly TRBD1 (5 bases). V lost 2 bases and J 11 bases, leaving 18 bases between the germline ends. This CDR3 has 14 residues. Germline CDR1 MDHEN, CDR2 SYDVKM. The CDR3 here is CASSLASGGMRAFF. The CDR3 DNA reads as TGTGCCAGCAGTTTAGCCTCCGGGGGGATGCGGGCTTTCTTT.

This clone is a singleton in its sample. V and J are TRBV15 and TRBJ2-1; D is unclear. The CDR3 is made up of 15 amino acids. V lost 0 bases and J lost 5, with 11 bases in between. Germline CDR1 LNHNV, CDR2 YYDKDF (reference sequence). CDR3 sequence: CATSRDLVGHNEQFF. The CDR3 region has the DNA TGTGCCACCAGCAGAGATCTAGTAGGCCACAATGAGCAGTTCTTC.